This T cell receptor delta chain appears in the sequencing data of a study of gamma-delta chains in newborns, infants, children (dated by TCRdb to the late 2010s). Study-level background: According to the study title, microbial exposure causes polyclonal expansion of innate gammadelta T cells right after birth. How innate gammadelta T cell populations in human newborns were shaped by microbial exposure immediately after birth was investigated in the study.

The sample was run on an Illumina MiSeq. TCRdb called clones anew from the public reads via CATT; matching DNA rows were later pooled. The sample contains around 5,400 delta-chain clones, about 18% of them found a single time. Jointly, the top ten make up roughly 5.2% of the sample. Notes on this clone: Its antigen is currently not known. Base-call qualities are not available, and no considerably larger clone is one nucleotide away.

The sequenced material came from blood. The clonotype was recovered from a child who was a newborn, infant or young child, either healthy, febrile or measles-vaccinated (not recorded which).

This receptor carries the CDR3 CALGEAFPSGDNQIDKLIF. Read as DNA, the sequence is TGTGCTCTTGGGGAGGCGTTTCCCTCGGGGGATAATCAGATCGATAAACTCATCTTT. The V gene is TRDV1 and the J gene is TRDJ1, with 8 central nucleotides matching TRDD3. V is cut back by 3 bases and J by 4 bases, with 19 bases in the junction unmatched. The CDR3 holds 19 amino acids from the cysteine to the phenylalanine. Only the CDR3 DNA is retained, 57 bases long and in frame from the first base. CDR1 and CDR2 are read off the germline V gene as TSWWSYY and QGS.